What follows is one TCR beta chain and its context. This clonotype was recorded many times. Its antigen is unknown. No base qualities exist here, and no much larger clone lies one base off it. The V end gives up 1 base and the J end 1 base, leaving 9 bases in the junction not matched to a gene. For CDR1 and CDR2, the germline V gene (reference sequence) lists DFQATT and SNEGSKA. The CDR3 has 16 amino acids, counting the end cysteine and phenylalanine. Left in the record is the CDR3 DNA by itself, 48 bases read in frame from the first base. The entry originates in a study of regulatory T cells in long-lasting Graves disease (TCRdb year 2021). In terms of the full investigation: Newly diagnosed Graves' disease patients had taken antithyroid drugs for less than 3 months. Peripheral blood TCR sequencing and RNA sequencing compared persistent Graves' disease patients with newly diagnosed Graves' disease patients. The study took place in China and was registered as a clinical trial. TCR sequencing covered around 13 persistent and around 20 newly diagnosed Graves' disease patients, 33 samples in total.

Sample time point, as interpreted from the label and publication: newly diagnosed GD, antithyroid drugs for less than 3 months. For both TCR sequencing and RNA sequencing, RNA was extracted from PBMCs in TRIzol. The diagnosis of Graves' disease was made according to American Thyroid Association guidelines. Patients for the study were recruited at an endocrinology department in Xi'an, China. Each patient gave about 10 milliliters of peripheral blood, collected in an EDTA anticoagulant tube. Ficoll Paque Plus density gradient separation was used to isolate PBMCs, and no further T cell sorting was done. RNA quality was checked with an Agilent 2100 Bioanalyzer and agarose gel, and concentration with a NanoDrop 2000. Library prep was done by multiplex PCR. This sample was sequenced with an Illumina HiSeq 4000. iRepertoire HTBI primers and Arm-PCR amplification of CDR3 regions were used to construct TCR beta libraries. Before sequencing, the PCR products underwent gel purification. In the authors' own workflow: Gene usage analysis of CDR3 amino acid clonotypes used the 62 TRBV and 12 to 15 TRBJ segments found across samples. Filtered high-quality paired reads were merged into contigs using COPE and FqMerger. BLAST was used to align contigs to the IMGT TRBV, TRBD and TRBJ reference genes, and CDR3 was defined following IMGT. Any clonotype with a frequency above 0.1% was counted as a highly expanded clone. Shannon entropy was used to measure repertoire diversity, and the Gini coefficient was used to measure V-J evenness. A clonotype was considered public if more than one individual shared it. The public sequencing data were trimmed at Q25 with fastp and processed into clonotypes with MiXCR by TCRdb, which kept only in-frame beta chains. Rows merge per CDR3 protein into single entries with the most common DNA and genes. TCRdb's processing, not the authors', yielded these V and J calls. The sample contains 370,000 or so distinct CDR3 sequences, under 20% of them found a single time. The biggest ten clones account for around 20% of the sample.

What the study reported, not specific to this receptor: Persistent disease showed preferential use of TRBV28, TRBJ1-2 and TRBJ2-5, whereas newly diagnosed disease favored TRBV20-1 and TRBJ2-1. The study examined only peripheral blood because the primary lesion, thyroid tissue, could not be accessed. Only the TCR beta chain was sequenced and analyzed. Patients with persistent disease shared more public clonotypes (around 3,000) than newly diagnosed patients did (about 1,000). Persistent Graves' disease patients showed lower TCR Shannon entropy and fewer highly expanded clones than newly diagnosed patients, suggesting clonal expansion. The authors noted that the small sample size was a limitation that may lower accuracy.

This sample also appeared in a second study, on T cells in Graves' hyperthyroidism and ophthalmopathy. The second paper further reports: Graves' hyperthyroidism was defined as stable when no progression to ophthalmopathy occurred over 18 months of follow-up. The hyperthyroidism patients were between 18 and 65 years old and newly diagnosed, with a disease duration of less than 2 months. Exclusion was applied to patients with uncontrolled infections, other autoimmune diseases, pregnancy or lactation. Clinical symptoms, serum thyroxine and TRAb, thyroid ultrasound, and orbital computed tomography formed the basis for the diagnoses. For the first round of RT-PCR on the TCR CDR3, the HTBI primer set was used together with the Qiagen OneStep RT-PCR kit. Most expanded thyroid clonotypes (frequency above 0.001) were also found in blood, which suggests that blood repertoires may mirror thyroid immune responses. Ophthalmopathy was separated from stable hyperthyroidism by a 13 V-J signature model, with about 86% sensitivity and roughly 81% specificity obtained in cross-validation and 80%/75% obtained in testing. In validation, the model predicted progression to ophthalmopathy with 55% to 71% sensitivity and about 72% specificity, a median of 6.5 months before onset. To identify distinguishing TCR V-J signatures, a discovery cohort of about 95 patients was used, comprising roughly 45 with Graves' ophthalmopathy and around 57 with stable Graves' hyperthyroidism. Prospective prediction of ophthalmopathy was tested in an independent validation cohort of some 20 hyperthyroidism patients and 17 patients who later progressed to ophthalmopathy. The 90 or so discovery patients were randomly split 7:3 into training and test sets. In about 6 Graves' hyperthyroidism patients, the study also compared T-cell repertoires from thyroid tissue with T-cell repertoires from blood. Following sampling, methimazole starting at 30 mg daily was given to hyperthyroidism patients, and high-dose intravenous methylprednisolone was given to ophthalmopathy patients. Libraries were constructed in a second round of multiplex PCR, after which size selection and purification were carried out. Paired-end sequencing of the libraries was performed with 100 bp reads on an Illumina HiSeq2000. SOAPnuke was used to process the raw data, removing reads that contained adapters or uncalled bases, had a mean Phred below 15, or lacked an exact match to the constant primer or identifier. COPE v1.2.5 was used to merge the high-quality paired reads, and each unique nucleotide sequence was defined as a clonotype. MiTCR v1.1 was used to align clonotypes to the IMGT TRBV, TRBD and TRBJ reference segments. The analysis included only V-J combinations with a frequency above 0.0001, which together covered around 99% of the repertoires. The TCS score was defined as F50 (clonal expansion) divided by E x V (chaos), with BLOSUM62-based TCRdist calculated between CDR3 peptides within each V-J. Welch's t-statistics and random forest reduced roughly 540 V-J features to 13, which were used in a naive Bayes classifier (R e1071). No statistical method was used to set the sample size in advance, and investigators knew the group allocation. According to the paper, TCR Vbeta CDR3 sequencing was carried out on over 130 peripheral blood samples, which came from fewer than 50 ophthalmopathy, 80 or so hyperthyroidism and about 17 progressor patients.

Sequencing used peripheral blood mononuclear cells (PBMCs), obtained at new diagnosis, from a patient treated with antithyroid drugs. Here the chain combines TRBV20-1 and TRBJ1-1; 7 nucleotides in the junction match TRBD1. This receptor was obtained from a young woman with Graves disease. Donor details come from another sample of the same person, matched by shared clones. The DNA sequence reads TGCAGTGCTAGAGGCATCTCGGGACAGCCGAACACTGAAGCTTTCTTT. This is translated as CSARGISGQPNTEAFF.